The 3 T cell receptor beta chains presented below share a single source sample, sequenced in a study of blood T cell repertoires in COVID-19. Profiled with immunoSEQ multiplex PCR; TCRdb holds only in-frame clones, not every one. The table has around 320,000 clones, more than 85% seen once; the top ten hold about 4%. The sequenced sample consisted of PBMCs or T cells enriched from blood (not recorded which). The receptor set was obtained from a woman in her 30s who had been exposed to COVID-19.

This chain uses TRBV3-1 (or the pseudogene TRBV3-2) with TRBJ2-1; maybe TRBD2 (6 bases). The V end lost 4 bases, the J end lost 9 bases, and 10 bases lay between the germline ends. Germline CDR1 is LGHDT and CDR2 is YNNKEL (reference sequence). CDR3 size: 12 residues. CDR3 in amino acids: CASSLGGTEQFF. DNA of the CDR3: TGTGCCAGCAGCCTTGGAGGGACTGAGCAGTTCTTC.

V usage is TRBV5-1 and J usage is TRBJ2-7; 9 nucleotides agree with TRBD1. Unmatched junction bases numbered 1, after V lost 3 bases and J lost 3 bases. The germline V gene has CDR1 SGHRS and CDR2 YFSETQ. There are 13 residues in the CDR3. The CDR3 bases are TGCGCCAGCAGCTGGACAGGGGTCTACGAGCAGTACTTC. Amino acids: CASSWTGVYEQYF.

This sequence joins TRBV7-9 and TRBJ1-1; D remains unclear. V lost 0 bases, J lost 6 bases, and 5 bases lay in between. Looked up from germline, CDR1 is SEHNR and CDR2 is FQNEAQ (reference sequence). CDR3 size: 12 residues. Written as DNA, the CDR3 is TGTGCCAGCAGCTTAGCGGCGGCTGAAGCTTTCTTT. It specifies CASSLAAAEAFF.